A selection of T cell receptor beta chains follows, all from one sample in a study of cytomegalovirus exposure and HLA in healthy donors. The repertoire was sequenced with immunoSEQ multiplex PCR; TCRdb's copy has only in-frame clones and lacks some. The sample includes approximately 120,000 clones, about nine tenths of them seen just once. Sequenced: PBMCs. The receptor source for this set is a young woman in good health and CMV-seronegative. Each CDR3 is given with its conserved first and last residue. D genes are given only for firm matches. The size entry is marked missing in some rows and otherwise reads once, few, many or a size class.

>TRBJ1-2|15|once|-|TRBV6-5
TGTGCCAGCAGTCCCCACAGGGAGCCTAACTATGGCTACACCTTC
CASSPHREPNYGYTF
>TRBJ1-5|16|-|-|TRBV28
TGTGCCAGCAGCTACAGCCCGGTGGGGGCTGGTCAGCCCCAGCATTTT
CASSYSPVGAGQPQHF
>TRBJ1-1|15|-|TRBD1|TRBV9
TGTGCCAGCAGCGCTACAGGGGGCCCCAACACTGAAGCTTTCTTT
CASSATGGPNTEAFF
>TRBJ2-7|12|-|-|TRBV29-1
TGCAGCGCTTGGGACATTACCTACGAGCAGTACTTC
CSAWDITYEQYF
>TRBJ1-1|15|-|-|TRBV4-2
TGTGCCAGCAGCCAATTGCCGGGGGTAGGCACTGAAGCTTTCTTT
CASSQLPGVGTEAFF
>TRBJ1-1|16|-|-|TRBV15
TGTGCCACCAGCGACCGCATCACAGGGCTGAACACTGAAGCTTTCTTT
CATSDRITGLNTEAFF
>TRBJ1-2|16|-|TRBD1|TRBV9
TGTGCCAGCAGCGATAACCGGGACAGGGAATTGTATGGCTACACCTTC
CASSDNRDRELYGYTF
>TRBJ2-1|14|-|TRBD1|TRBV7-9
TGTGCCAGCAGGTGGGGACAGGGGTACAATGAGCAGTTCTTC
CASRWGQGYNEQFF
>TRBJ2-2|13|-|-|TRBV13
TGTGCCAGCAGCTGGAAGGGGTCCGGGGAGCTGTTTTTT
CASSWKGSGELFF
>TRBJ2-5|10|few|-|TRBV2
TGTGCCAGCAAATCTGAGACCCAGTACTTC
CASKSETQYF
>TRBJ1-4|11|once|-|TRBV20-1
TGCAGTGCTACCGGGGAAGAAAAACTGTTTTTT
CSATGEEKLFF
>TRBJ1-2|16|-|TRBD1|TRBV19
TGTGCCAGTAGATTGACAGGGACGAATCCCTACTATGGCTACACCTTC
CASRLTGTNPYYGYTF
>TRBJ2-3|17|-|TRBD2|TRBV4-3
TGCGCCAGCAGCCAAGATACCCGCGGGAGAGGAACAGATACGCAGTATTTT
CASSQDTRGRGTDTQYF
>TRBJ1-2|11|few|-|TRBV28
TGTGCCAGCAGTTCGAACAGGGGCTACACCTTC
CASSSNRGYTF
>TRBJ2-1|15|few|-|TRBV27
TGTGCCAGCGGGATCGGCGGGAACTCCTACAATGAGCAGTTCTTC
CASGIGGNSYNEQFF
>TRBJ2-7|14|many|TRBD2|TRBV28
TGTGCCACCGGTAGCGGGAGTACCACCTACGAGCAGTACTTC
CATGSGSTTYEQYF
>TRBJ1-4|16|-|-|TRBV2
TGTGCCAGCAGTCCCAGCGGGAGCGCAACTAATGAAAAACTGTTTTTT
CASSPSGSATNEKLFF
>TRBJ2-5|14|once|TRBD2|TRBV2
TGTGCCAGCAGTTTCGGGGGGGTACAAGAGACCCAGTACTTC
CASSFGGVQETQYF
>TRBJ1-5|15|once|TRBD1|TRBV30
TGTGCCTGGAACCACCCCTGGACAGGGGGGCAGCCCCAGCATTTT
CAWNHPWTGGQPQHF
>TRBJ2-3|13|-|-|TRBV13
TGTGCCAGCAGCTTACAGGGGACAGATACGCAGTATTTT
CASSLQGTDTQYF
>TRBJ2-2|17|-|TRBD2|TRBV19
TGTGCCAGTAGTATTGATACAAGCGGGAGCGTAGCCGGGGAGCTGTTTTTT
CASSIDTSGSVAGELFF
>TRBJ1-3|12|once|-|TRBV6-5
TGTGCCAGCACAGGCTCTGGAAACACCATATATTTT
CASTGSGNTIYF
>TRBJ1-2|13|few|-|TRBV9
TGTGCCAGCAGCGTAAGAGCTAACTATGGCTACACCTTC
CASSVRANYGYTF
>TRBJ1-1|14|-|-|TRBV9
TGTGCCAGCAGCGTAGCTCAGGGGAACACTGAAGCTTTCTTT
CASSVAQGNTEAFF
>TRBJ1-1|14|-|-|TRBV6-4
TGTGCCAGCAGTAGTTCAGGGGAATCCACTGAAGCTTTCTTT
CASSSSGESTEAFF
>TRBJ2-5|11|few|-|TRBV2
TGTGCCAGCAGTTCTGAGGGGACCCAGTACTTC
CASSSEGTQYF
>TRBJ1-2|10|-|-|TRBV30
TGTGCCTGCAGGACTCTTGGCTACACCTTC
CACRTLGYTF
>TRBJ1-2|14|few|-|TRBV2
TGTGCCAGCAGTCTGACACCTATGGGCTATGGCTACACCTTC
CASSLTPMGYGYTF
>TRBJ1-3|15|-|-|TRBV11-2
TGTGCCAGCAGCTTATGGAGCGGCGTGGGAAACACCATATATTTT
CASSLWSGVGNTIYF
>TRBJ1-1|13|-|-|TRBV4-3
TGCGCCAGCAGCCGACATGTGAACACTGAAGCTTTCTTT
CASSRHVNTEAFF
>TRBJ1-3|15|-|-|TRBV4-3
TGCGCCAGCAGCCAAGGCCAGGGGTCCGGAAACACCATATATTTT
CASSQGQGSGNTIYF
>TRBJ2-2|13|-|TRBD1|TRBV5-1
TGCGCCAGCAGGACAGGGACGACCGGGGAGCTGTTTTTT
CASRTGTTGELFF
>TRBJ1-3|16|-|-|TRBV18
TGTGCCAGCTCACCCACGACGGGAACCTCTGGAAACACCATATATTTT
CASSPTTGTSGNTIYF
>TRBJ1-3|13|once|-|TRBV2
TGTGCCAGCAGTGGGGGGCATGGAAACACCATATATTTT
CASSGGHGNTIYF
>TRBJ2-3|15|-|-|TRBV5-1
TGCGCCAGCAGCCCGGAGCGACTTGGAGGGGATACGCAGTATTTT
CASSPERLGGDTQYF
>TRBJ1-2|12|-|-|TRBV7-9
TGTGCCAGCAGCCAAAGTAGGGAGGGCTACACCTTC
CASSQSREGYTF
>TRBJ2-7|13|-|TRBD2|TRBV30
TGTGCCTGGATGGCGGGGGGCACCTACGAGCAGTACTTC
CAWMAGGTYEQYF
>TRBJ1-6|15|-|-|TRBV28
TGTGCCAGCAGTTCCAATCAGGGTGTGCGTTCACCCCTCCACTTT
CASSSNQGVRSPLHF
>TRBJ2-7|14|-|-|TRBV7-2
TGTGCCAGCAGCTTAATTTCTAGTTCCGGCGAGCAGTACTTC
CASSLISSSGEQYF
>TRBJ2-2|16|-|TRBD2|TRBV5-6
TGTGCCAGCAGCCCGCCTGGCGGGAGTGTGAACGGGGAGCTGTTTTTT
CASSPPGGSVNGELFF
>TRBJ1-5|16|-|-|TRBV27
TGTGCCAGCAGTCCGACCTCCCGGGGGGAAAAGCAGCCCCAGCATTTT
CASSPTSRGEKQPQHF
>TRBJ1-4|13|-|-|TRBV18
TGTGCCAGCTCACCACCGACTTTTGAAAAACTGTTTTTT
CASSPPTFEKLFF
>TRBJ1-3|14|-|TRBD1|TRBV5-8
TGTGCCAGCAGGGGACAGGGGGCTGGAAACACCATATATTTT
CASRGQGAGNTIYF
>TRBJ1-1|14|-|-|TRBV14
TGTGCCAGCAGCATCGGACATTTGAACACTGAAGCTTTCTTT
CASSIGHLNTEAFF
>TRBJ2-3|15|once|-|TRBV6-1
TGTGCCAGCAGTGGGGCAGCGGCTAGCACAGATACGCAGTATTTT
CASSGAAASTDTQYF
>TRBJ2-7|18|few|TRBD2|TRBV7-9
TGTGCCAGCAGCCCGGGACTAGCGGGAGGAGGTCACTCCTACGAGCAGTACTTC
CASSPGLAGGGHSYEQYF